Detailed here is one T cell receptor beta chain. As yet, its antigen is unknown. These data are taken from a study of T-cell memory formation after mild COVID-19. For the study at large: There were largely donor-specific TCR clusters.

Per germline, CDR1 MNHEY and CDR2 SVGAGI. Trimming pared 0 bases from V and 0 bases from J, leaving 11 bases between. The CDR3 is 16 residues long. Study-wide findings and caveats: Clones shrinking from day 15 to 85 showed even CD4/CD8 mixes; later expanders tilted CD4+. For contracting clones, CD4+ ones sat mainly in CM and EM, CD8+ in EMRA. In pre-infection memory, a portion of responding clones appeared, which suggested that cross-reactive memory joined.

In TCRdb, the 5' RACE reads were re-called with MiXCR into one record per CDR3 protein. Counted here are around 250,000 distinct CDR3 sequences, 7.5% to 10% occurring once; the ten biggest clones make up approximately 20%. The sequence derives from a man aged 18 to 30 who had mild COVID-19 (a few samples of this study predate the infection). Cell type and time point are not known. Sample: PBMCs or a T cell subset sorted from them (not recorded which). The chain is built from TRBV6-5 and TRBJ1-2, with D unresolved. The CDR3 protein is CASSYSQPVANYGYTF. CDR3 nucleotides: TGTGCCAGCAGTTACTCGCAGCCAGTAGCTAACTATGGCTACACCTTC.